This T cell receptor beta chain is from a study of blood T cells in healthy people across ages. The CDR3 sequence is 13 residues long. Trimming took 3 bases from V and 5 from J, leaving 9 bases between them. The V gene's germline CDR1 is SGHKS and CDR2 YYEKEE (reference sequence). Next came a second PCR, run for about 7 to 12 cycles, which used a sample-barcoded 5' primer along with a J-beta primer mix. TCRdb recomputed calls from the 5' RACE reads with MiXCR, one row per CDR3 protein. The sample includes 700,000 to 900,000 distinct CDR3 sequences, roughly 24% of them seen just once. This sample also belongs to another study, concerning T cells of mothers and their children.

The TCR originated in a boy aged 10-17 years in good health. The chain couples TRBV5-5 to TRBJ2-1; tentatively, D is TRBD2 (6 bases). The material sequenced was blood. The CDR3 loop is CASSWGVDNEQFF. In DNA, the CDR3 is TGTGCCAGCAGCTGGGGGGTTGACAATGAGCAGTTCTTC.